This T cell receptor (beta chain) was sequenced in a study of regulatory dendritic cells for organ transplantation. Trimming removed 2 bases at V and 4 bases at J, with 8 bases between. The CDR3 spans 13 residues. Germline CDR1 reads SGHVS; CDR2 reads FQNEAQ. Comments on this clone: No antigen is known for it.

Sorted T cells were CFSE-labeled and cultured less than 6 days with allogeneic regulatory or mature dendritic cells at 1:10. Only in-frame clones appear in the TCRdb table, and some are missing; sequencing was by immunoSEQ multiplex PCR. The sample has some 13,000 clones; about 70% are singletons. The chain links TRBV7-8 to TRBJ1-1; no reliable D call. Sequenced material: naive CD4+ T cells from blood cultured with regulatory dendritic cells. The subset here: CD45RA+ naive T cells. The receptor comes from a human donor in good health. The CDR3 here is CASSLPQITEAFF. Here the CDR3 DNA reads TGTGCCAGCAGCTTACCCCAGATCACTGAAGCTTTCTTT.